A selection of T cell receptor beta chains follows, all from one sample in a study of T cell repertoires in cytomegalovirus infection. These receptors are not linked to any known antigen. One entry per CDR3 protein, called by TCRdb with MiXCR from the reads. The sample records about 220,000 distinct CDR3 sequences, about 38% being singletons. The sequencing here drew on CD8+ T cells from cultured PBMCs, taken from culture after CMV antigen stimulation. Receptors originate from a human donor in good health (CMV status not recorded). Some clones in this sample may be carry-over from other donors' samples. The CDR3 runs from the conserved cysteine through the conserved F or W. Each record gives: CDR3 DNA, CDR3 protein, V gene, J gene, D gene, CDR3 length, clone size. D genes are given only for firm matches. Only some rows state a clone size, as once, few, many or a class for expanded clones.

CDR3nt: TGTGCCAGCAGCTTCGGGACTAGCGGGGGGGCCCCCTACAATGAGCAGTTCTTC
CDR3aa: CASSFGTSGGAPYNEQFF
v_gene: TRBV7-8
j_gene: TRBJ2-1
d_gene: TRBD2
len: 18
abundance: NA

CDR3nt: TGTGCCAGCAGTCAAGGACATCCTACCTCTGGAAACACCATATATTTT
CDR3aa: CASSQGHPTSGNTIYF
v_gene: TRBV27
j_gene: TRBJ1-3
d_gene: NA
len: 16
abundance: NA

CDR3nt: TGTGCCAGCAGCACCGGAGGGGCCTACAATGAGCAGTTCTTC
CDR3aa: CASSTGGAYNEQFF
v_gene: TRBV5-6
j_gene: TRBJ2-1
d_gene: NA
len: 14
abundance: few

CDR3nt: TGTGCCAGCAGCTTAAGCCTAGCGGCGAGGAACACCGGGGAGCTGTTTTTT
CDR3aa: CASSLSLAARNTGELFF
v_gene: TRBV7-2
j_gene: TRBJ2-2
d_gene: TRBD2
len: 17
abundance: many

CDR3nt: TGCGCCAGCAGCGACCGGATGCAGGGATCGCATCCTAAGAACACTGAAGCTTTCTTT
CDR3aa: CASSDRMQGSHPKNTEAFF
v_gene: TRBV4-1
j_gene: TRBJ1-1
d_gene: NA
len: 19
abundance: few

CDR3nt: TGTGCCAGCAGCTTAGGGCGGGACTCCTACGAGCAGTACTTC
CDR3aa: CASSLGRDSYEQYF
v_gene: TRBV7-9
j_gene: TRBJ2-7
d_gene: NA
len: 14
abundance: NA

CDR3nt: TGTGCCAGCAGCGATGATCTGGATGGCAATGAGCAGTTCTTC
CDR3aa: CASSDDLDGNEQFF
v_gene: TRBV7-2
j_gene: TRBJ2-1
d_gene: NA
len: 14
abundance: NA

CDR3nt: TGTGCCAGCAGATCCCTAGCGGGGGGACCGAGGACCGGGGAGCTGTTTTTT
CDR3aa: CASRSLAGGPRTGELFF
v_gene: TRBV27
j_gene: TRBJ2-2
d_gene: TRBD2
len: 17
abundance: NA

CDR3nt: TGTGCCAGCAGCTTAGACAGGGGGCGTCGCAATCAGCCCCAGCATTTT
CDR3aa: CASSLDRGRRNQPQHF
v_gene: TRBV7-9
j_gene: TRBJ1-5
d_gene: TRBD1
len: 16
abundance: NA

CDR3nt: TGCGCCAGCAGCCACCCCCGAGGGCCTGAAGCTTTCTTT
CDR3aa: CASSHPRGPEAFF
v_gene: TRBV4-1
j_gene: TRBJ1-1
d_gene: NA
len: 13
abundance: few

CDR3nt: TGTGCCAGCAGTACTCTCGGAGGGGGGAATTCACCCCTCCACTTT
CDR3aa: CASSTLGGGNSPLHF
v_gene: TRBV27
j_gene: TRBJ1-6
d_gene: NA
len: 15
abundance: NA

CDR3nt: TGTGCCAGCAGCCTCAAGACATCCTACGAGCAGTACTTC
CDR3aa: CASSLKTSYEQYF
v_gene: TRBV11-3
j_gene: TRBJ2-7
d_gene: NA
len: 13
abundance: few

CDR3nt: TGTGCCAGCAGCTTACTAGCGGGAGCTTCTGGCGATACGCAGTATTTT
CDR3aa: CASSLLAGASGDTQYF
v_gene: TRBV7-3
j_gene: TRBJ2-3
d_gene: TRBD2
len: 16
abundance: NA

CDR3nt: TGTGCCAGCAGCCCGGACAGATTCTACGAGCAGTACTTC
CDR3aa: CASSPDRFYEQYF
v_gene: TRBV7-8
j_gene: TRBJ2-7
d_gene: NA
len: 13
abundance: NA

CDR3nt: TGCAGTGCTAGAGGGAGAGGCGGAAGCTACGAGCAGTACTTC
CDR3aa: CSARGRGGSYEQYF
v_gene: TRBV20-1
j_gene: TRBJ2-7
d_gene: NA
len: 14
abundance: NA

CDR3nt: TGTGCCAGCAGCTTTGGAGGGAATGGCTACACCTTC
CDR3aa: CASSFGGNGYTF
v_gene: TRBV7-9
j_gene: TRBJ1-2
d_gene: NA
len: 12
abundance: NA

CDR3nt: TGTGCCAGCAGCTTGGGGGGGTCGGGAGCTTTCTTT
CDR3aa: CASSLGGSGAFF
v_gene: TRBV13
j_gene: TRBJ1-1
d_gene: NA
len: 12
abundance: NA

CDR3nt: TGTGCCAGCACTAAGACAGCACCAAGTTACACCGGGGAGCTGTTTTTT
CDR3aa: CASTKTAPSYTGELFF
v_gene: TRBV27
j_gene: TRBJ2-2
d_gene: NA
len: 16
abundance: few

CDR3nt: TGCAGTGCTAGAGAGGTGTACTCTATAAACAATGAGCAGTTCTTC
CDR3aa: CSAREVYSINNEQFF
v_gene: TRBV20-1
j_gene: TRBJ2-1
d_gene: NA
len: 15
abundance: NA

CDR3nt: TGCGCCAGCAGCCAAGAAGTTCGTGGGGGCAACAATGAGCAGTTCTTC
CDR3aa: CASSQEVRGGNNEQFF
v_gene: TRBV4-1
j_gene: TRBJ2-1
d_gene: NA
len: 16
abundance: NA

CDR3nt: TGTGCCAGCAGCGTAGGGGGACCTAACTATGGCTACACCTTC
CDR3aa: CASSVGGPNYGYTF
v_gene: TRBV9
j_gene: TRBJ1-2
d_gene: NA
len: 14
abundance: NA

CDR3nt: TGTGCCAGCAGTTTATCGGAGCGGGAGGGCTACAATGAGCAGTTCTTC
CDR3aa: CASSLSEREGYNEQFF
v_gene: TRBV27
j_gene: TRBJ2-1
d_gene: TRBD2
len: 16
abundance: NA